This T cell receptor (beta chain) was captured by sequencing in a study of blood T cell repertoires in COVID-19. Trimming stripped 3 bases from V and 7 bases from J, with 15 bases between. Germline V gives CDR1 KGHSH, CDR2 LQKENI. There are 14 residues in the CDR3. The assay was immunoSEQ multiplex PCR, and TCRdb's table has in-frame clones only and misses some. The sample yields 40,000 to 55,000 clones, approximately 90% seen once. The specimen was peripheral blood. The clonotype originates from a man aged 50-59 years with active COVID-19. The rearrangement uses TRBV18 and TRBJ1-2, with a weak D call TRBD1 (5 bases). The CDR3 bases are TGTGCCAGCTCACCCTCGGGGGAGGGTCGTGGCTACACCTTC. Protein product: CASSPSGEGRGYTF.